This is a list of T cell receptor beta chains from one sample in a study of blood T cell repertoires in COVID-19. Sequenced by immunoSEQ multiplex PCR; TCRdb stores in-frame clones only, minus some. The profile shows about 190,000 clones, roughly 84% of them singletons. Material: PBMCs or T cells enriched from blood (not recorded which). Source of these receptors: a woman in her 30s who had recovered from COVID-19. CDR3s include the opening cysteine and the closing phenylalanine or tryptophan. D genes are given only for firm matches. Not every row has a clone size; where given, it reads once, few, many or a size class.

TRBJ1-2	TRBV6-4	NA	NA	CASSAPGGNYGYTF	TGTGCCAGCAGTGCCCCGGGAGGCAACTATGGCTACACCTTC
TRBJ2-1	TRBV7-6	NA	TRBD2	CASSSRGPSPYTSGVENEQFF	TGTGCCAGCAGCTCCCGAGGTCCCAGCCCCTATACTAGCGGGGTAGAGAATGAGCAGTTCTTC
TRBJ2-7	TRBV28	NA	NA	CASSPLGSGAYEQYF	TGTGCCAGCAGTCCCCTAGGTAGCGGTGCCTACGAGCAGTACTTC
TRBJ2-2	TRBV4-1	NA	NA	CASSQVALNTGELFF	TGCGCCAGCAGCCAAGTAGCGCTGAACACCGGGGAGCTGTTTTTT
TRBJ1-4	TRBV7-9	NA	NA	CASSLVGEVTNEKLFF	TGTGCCAGCAGCTTAGTGGGGGAGGTAACTAATGAAAAACTGTTTTTT
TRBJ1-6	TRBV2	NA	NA	CARSGGGNSPLHF	TGTGCCAGGTCGGGGGGGGGTAATTCACCCCTCCACTTT
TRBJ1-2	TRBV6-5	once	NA	CASSRVGGDGYTF	TGTGCCAGCAGTCGGGTGGGGGGAGATGGCTACACCTTC
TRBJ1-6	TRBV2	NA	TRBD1	CASSGRGQSNSPLHF	TGTGCCAGCAGTGGGAGGGGACAGTCTAATTCACCCCTCCACTTT
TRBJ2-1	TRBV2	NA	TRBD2	CAIVGRTSNEQFF	TGTGCCATAGTGGGGCGGACTAGCAATGAGCAGTTCTTC
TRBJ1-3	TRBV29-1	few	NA	CSVSSGGLSGNTIYF	TGCAGCGTTTCATCCGGGGGTCTCTCTGGAAACACCATATATTTT
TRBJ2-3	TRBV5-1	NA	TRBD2	CASTTNPGLAGVDTQYF	TGCGCCAGCACCACCAACCCCGGACTAGCAGGGGTCGATACGCAGTATTTT
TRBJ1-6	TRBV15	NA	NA	CATSRGRGADSPLHF	TGTGCCACCAGCAGAGGTAGGGGCGCGGATTCACCCCTCCACTTT
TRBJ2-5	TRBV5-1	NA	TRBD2	CASSWTTSGGLETQYF	TGCGCCAGCAGCTGGACGACTAGCGGGGGCTTGGAGACCCAGTACTTC
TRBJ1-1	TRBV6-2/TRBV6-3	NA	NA	CASSYSGRATEAFF	TGTGCCAGCAGTTACTCGGGCAGGGCAACTGAAGCTTTCTTT
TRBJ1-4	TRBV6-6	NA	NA	CASTRGGVGEKLFF	TGTGCCAGCACCCGAGGGGGGGTGGGTGAAAAACTGTTTTTT